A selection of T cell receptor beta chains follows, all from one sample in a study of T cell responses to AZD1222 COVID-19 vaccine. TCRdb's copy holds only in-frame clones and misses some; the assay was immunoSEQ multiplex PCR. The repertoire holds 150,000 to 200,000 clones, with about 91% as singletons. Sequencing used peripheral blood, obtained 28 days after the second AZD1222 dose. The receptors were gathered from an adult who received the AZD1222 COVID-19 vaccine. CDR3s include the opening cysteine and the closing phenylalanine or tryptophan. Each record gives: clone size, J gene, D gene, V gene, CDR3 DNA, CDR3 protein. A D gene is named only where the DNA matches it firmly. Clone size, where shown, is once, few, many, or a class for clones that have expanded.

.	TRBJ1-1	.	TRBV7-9	TGTGCCAGCAGCTTAAGTGGACTTGAAGCTTTCTTT	CASSLSGLEAFF
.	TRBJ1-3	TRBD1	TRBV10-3	TGTGCCATCAGTTTTCAGATTCCGGGACAGTCCTCTGGAAACACCATATATTTT	CAISFQIPGQSSGNTIYF
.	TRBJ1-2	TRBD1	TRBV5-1	TGCGCCAGCAGCTTGGGAGGGACAGTTACTAACTATGGCTACACCTTC	CASSLGGTVTNYGYTF
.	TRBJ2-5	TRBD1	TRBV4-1	TGCGCCAGCAGCCCCCGACAGGGGGGTCAAGAGACCCAGTACTTC	CASSPRQGGQETQYF
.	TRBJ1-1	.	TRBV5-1	TGCGCCAGCACTAACCTCGGGGTGAGCACTGAAGCTTTCTTT	CASTNLGVSTEAFF
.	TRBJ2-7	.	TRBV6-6	TGTGCCAGCAGTCGACAGGATCGCGAGCAGTACTTC	CASSRQDREQYF
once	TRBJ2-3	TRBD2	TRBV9	TGTGCCAGCGGGCCTCGGGGGGACCGAGATACGCAGTATTTT	CASGPRGDRDTQYF
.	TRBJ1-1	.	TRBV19	TGTGCCAGTAGCCCCGCGGCGCAGGCGACTTTCTTT	CASSPAAQATFF
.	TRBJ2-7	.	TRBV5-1	TGCGCCAGCAGCGTTGACGGAACGACCTACGAGCAGTACTTC	CASSVDGTTYEQYF
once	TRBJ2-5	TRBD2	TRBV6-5	TGTGCCAGCAGTTCCGGGGGACTAGGAAAGGAGACCCAGTACTTC	CASSSGGLGKETQYF
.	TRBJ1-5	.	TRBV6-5	TGTGCCAGCAGTTACTCCGGGGGGGAGGATCAGCCCCAGCATTTT	CASSYSGGEDQPQHF
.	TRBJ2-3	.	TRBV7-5	TGTGCCAGAAGCCCGACTACGGATTTCGCCAGCACAGATACGCAGTATTTT	CARSPTTDFASTDTQYF
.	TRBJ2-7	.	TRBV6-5	TGTGCCAGCAGTTACTCGGACTCGCTGGGGTACGAGCAGTACTTC	CASSYSDSLGYEQYF
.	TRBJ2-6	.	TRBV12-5	TGTGCTAGTGGGGGGGAAAGGAGTCGCAGCTCTGGGGCCAACGTCCTGACTTTC	CASGGERSRSSGANVLTF
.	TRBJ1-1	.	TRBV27	TGTGCCAGCAGTTTTATAGGCAGGTCGAACACTGAAGCTTTCTTT	CASSFIGRSNTEAFF
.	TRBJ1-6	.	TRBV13	TGTGCCAGCAGCATGGGACGGGGAAATTCACCCCTCCACTTT	CASSMGRGNSPLHF
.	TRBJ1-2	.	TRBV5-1	TGCGCCAGCAGCTTGGCGGCAGGGGTTGGCTACACCTTC	CASSLAAGVGYTF
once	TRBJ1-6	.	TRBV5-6	TGTGCCAGCAGCTTGGGCGGAACCTCCTATAATTCACCCCTCCACTTT	CASSLGGTSYNSPLHF
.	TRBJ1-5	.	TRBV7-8	TGTGCCAGCAGCTTAGCGGTGGGTGCTCAGCCCCAGCATTTT	CASSLAVGAQPQHF
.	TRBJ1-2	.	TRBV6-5	TGTGCCAGCAGTCCTCGCATCAGTAACCTTTATGGCTACACCTTC	CASSPRISNLYGYTF
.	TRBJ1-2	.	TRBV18	TGTGCCAGCTCACCACAGGCTCTCGACGGCTACACCTTC	CASSPQALDGYTF
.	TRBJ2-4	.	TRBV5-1	TGCGCCAGCAGCTTGACGGAGAAAAACATTCAGTACTTC	CASSLTEKNIQYF
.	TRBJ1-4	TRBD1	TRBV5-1	TGCGCCAGCAGGGATGGACAGGGTGAAAAACTGTTTTTT	CASRDGQGEKLFF
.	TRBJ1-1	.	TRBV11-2	TGTGCCAGCAGCTTTTCAACGGGGATGAACACTGAAGCTTTCTTT	CASSFSTGMNTEAFF
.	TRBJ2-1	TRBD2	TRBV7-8	TGTGCCAGCAGCTTAGAGTGGGGGGGGAACGATGAGCAGTTCTTC	CASSLEWGGNDEQFF
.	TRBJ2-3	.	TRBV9	TGTGCCAGCAGCGGGTCCACAGATACGCAGTATTTT	CASSGSTDTQYF
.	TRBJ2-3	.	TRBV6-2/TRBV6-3	TGTGCCAGCAGCCCCTACAGGACGGACACAGATACGCAGTATTTT	CASSPYRTDTDTQYF
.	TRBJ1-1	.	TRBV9	TGTGCCAGCAGCGTAGAGGGCAGGGACACTGAAGCTTTCTTT	CASSVEGRDTEAFF
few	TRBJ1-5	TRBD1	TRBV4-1	TGCGCCAGCAGCCAATGGGGACAGGGGGTTCAGCCCCAGCATTTT	CASSQWGQGVQPQHF
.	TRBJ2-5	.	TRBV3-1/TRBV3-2	TGTGCCAGCAGCCAAGAAGGGGCTGTGGAGACCCAGTACTTC	CASSQEGAVETQYF
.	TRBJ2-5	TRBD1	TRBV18	TGTGCCAGCTCACAGGGACAGGGGAAAGAGACCCAGTACTTC	CASSQGQGKETQYF
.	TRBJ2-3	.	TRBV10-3	TGTGCCATCGGTCAGAGGGCAGATAGCACAGATACGCAGTATTTT	CAIGQRADSTDTQYF
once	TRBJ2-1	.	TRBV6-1	TGTGCCAGCAGTGATGAGGGTCTCTACAATGAGCAGTTCTTC	CASSDEGLYNEQFF
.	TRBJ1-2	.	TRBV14	TGTGCCAGCAGCCCCGGCCGGGGGTATGGCTACACCTTC	CASSPGRGYGYTF
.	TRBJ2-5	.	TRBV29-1	TGCAGCGTTGATAAGGGATTCCAAGAGACCCAGTACTTC	CSVDKGFQETQYF
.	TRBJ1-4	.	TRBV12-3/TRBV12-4	TGTGCCAGCAGTTTACGGGAGGGTGAAAAACTGTTTTTT	CASSLREGEKLFF
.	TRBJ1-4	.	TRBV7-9	TGTGCCAGCAGACCTGGGCCTGAAGAGTCCGAAAAACTGTTTTTT	CASRPGPEESEKLFF
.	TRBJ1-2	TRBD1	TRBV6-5	TGTGCCAGCGGCCGGGACAGTCCTAACTATGGCTACACCTTC	CASGRDSPNYGYTF
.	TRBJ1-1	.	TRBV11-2	TGTGCCAGCAGCACCTACGGTTCCTGGGAAAACACTGAAGCTTTCTTT	CASSTYGSWENTEAFF
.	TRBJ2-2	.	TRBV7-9	TGTGCCAGCAGTACAGGGTATTTTGCCGGGGAGCTGTTTTTT	CASSTGYFAGELFF
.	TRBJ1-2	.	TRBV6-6	TGTGCCAGCAGCCGGCAGGATGGCTACACCTTC	CASSRQDGYTF
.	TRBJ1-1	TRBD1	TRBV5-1	TGCGCCAGCTTAGACAGGGCAAGCGACACTGAAGCTTTCTTT	CASLDRASDTEAFF
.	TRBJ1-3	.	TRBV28	TGTGCCAGCAGTTCTCTATCGGGGGGATATGGAAACACCATATATTTT	CASSSLSGGYGNTIYF
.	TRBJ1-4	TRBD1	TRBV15	TGTGCCACCAGCAGAGATCTAGGGACAGCAGAAAAACTGTTTTTT	CATSRDLGTAEKLFF
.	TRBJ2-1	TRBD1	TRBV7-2	TGTGCCAGCAGCTTGGACCACAGGGGTTACAATGAGCAGTTCTTC	CASSLDHRGYNEQFF
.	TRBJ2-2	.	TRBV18	TGTGCCAGCTCACCACTTTACACCGGGGAGCTGTTTTTT	CASSPLYTGELFF
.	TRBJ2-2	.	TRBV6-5	TGTGCCAGCAGTTACTCGGGGGGCGTTTTCGCCGGGGAGCTGTTTTTT	CASSYSGGVFAGELFF
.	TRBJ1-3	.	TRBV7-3	TGTGCCAGCAGTCTCCAGGGGCCGTTATCTGGAAACACCATATATTTT	CASSLQGPLSGNTIYF
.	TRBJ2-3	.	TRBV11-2	TGTGCCAGCAGCTTTGAGGGGGGGGCTAGCACAGATACGCAGTATTTT	CASSFEGGASTDTQYF